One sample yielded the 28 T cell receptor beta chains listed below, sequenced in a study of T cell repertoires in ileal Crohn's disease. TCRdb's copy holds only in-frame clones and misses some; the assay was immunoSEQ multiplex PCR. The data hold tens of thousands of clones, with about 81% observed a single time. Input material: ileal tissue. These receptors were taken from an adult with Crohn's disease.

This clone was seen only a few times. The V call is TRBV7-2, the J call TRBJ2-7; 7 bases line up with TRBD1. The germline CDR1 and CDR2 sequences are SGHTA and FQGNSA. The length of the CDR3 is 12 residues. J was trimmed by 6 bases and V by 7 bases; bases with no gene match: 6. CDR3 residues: CASITYRGEQYF. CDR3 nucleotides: TGTGCCAGCATAACGTACAGGGGCGAGCAGTACTTC.

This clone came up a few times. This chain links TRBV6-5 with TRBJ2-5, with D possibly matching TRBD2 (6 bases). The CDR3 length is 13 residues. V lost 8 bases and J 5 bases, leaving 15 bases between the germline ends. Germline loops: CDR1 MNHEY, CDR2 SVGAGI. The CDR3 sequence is CASAPRGLETQYF. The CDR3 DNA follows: TGTGCCAGCGCACCCCGGGGGTTGGAGACCCAGTACTTC.

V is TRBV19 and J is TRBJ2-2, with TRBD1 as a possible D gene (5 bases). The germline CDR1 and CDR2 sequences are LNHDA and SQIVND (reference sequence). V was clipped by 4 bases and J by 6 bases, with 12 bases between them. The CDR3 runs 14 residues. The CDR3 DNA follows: TGTGCCAGTAGTAGTCCCAGGGAATCCGGGGAGCTGTTTTTT. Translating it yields CASSSPRESGELFF.

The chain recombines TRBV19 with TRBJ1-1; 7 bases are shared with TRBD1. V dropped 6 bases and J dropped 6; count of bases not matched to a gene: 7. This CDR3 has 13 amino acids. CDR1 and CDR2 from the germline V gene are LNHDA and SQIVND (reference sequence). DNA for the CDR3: TGTGCCAGTAGGAGACAGGGAATGGCTGAAGCTTTCTTT. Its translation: CASRRQGMAEAFF.

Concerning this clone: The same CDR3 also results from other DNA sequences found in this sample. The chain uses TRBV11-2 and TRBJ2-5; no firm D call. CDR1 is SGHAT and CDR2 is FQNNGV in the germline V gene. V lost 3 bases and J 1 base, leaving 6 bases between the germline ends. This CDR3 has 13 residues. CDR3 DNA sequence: TGTGCCAGCAGCTTTGGCAGCCAAGAGACCCAGTACTTC. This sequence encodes CASSFGSQETQYF. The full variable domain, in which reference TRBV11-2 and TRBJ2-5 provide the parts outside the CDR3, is EAGVAQSPRYKIIEKRQSVAFWCNPISGHATLYWYQQILGQGPKLLIQFQNNGVVDDSQLPKDRFSAERLKGVDSTLKIQPAKLEDSAVYLCASSFGSQETQYFGPGTRLLVL.

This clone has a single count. This CDR3 reads CAGRGGAGHEQYF. The CDR3 region has the DNA TGTGCCGGCCGCGGGGGGGCCGGCCACGAGCAGTACTTC. The chain recombines TRBV27 with TRBJ2-7; 9 nucleotides line up with TRBD2. CDR1 is MNHEY, CDR2 SMNVEV, per germline (reference sequence). With V trimmed by 11 bases and J by 5 bases, 10 bases remained unmatched. CDR3 length equals 13 residues.

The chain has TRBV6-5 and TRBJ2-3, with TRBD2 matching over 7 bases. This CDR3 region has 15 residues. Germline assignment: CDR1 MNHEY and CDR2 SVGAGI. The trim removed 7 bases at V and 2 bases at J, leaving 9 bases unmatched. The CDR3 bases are TGTGCCAGCATCGGAGCGGGACCAGACACAGATACGCAGTATTTT. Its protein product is CASIGAGPDTDTQYF.

The CDR3 DNA is TGTGCCAGCAGCCTACGCAGGGTGGCCGGGGAGCTGTTTTTT. Protein sequence: CASSLRRVAGELFF. The V gene is TRBV2, the J gene TRBJ2-2, with D maybe TRBD1 (5 bases). The CDR3 sequence is 14 residues long. V was shortened by 6 bases and J by 6 bases, with 14 bases between the two germline ends. CDR1 and CDR2 (germline): SNHLY, FYNNEI.

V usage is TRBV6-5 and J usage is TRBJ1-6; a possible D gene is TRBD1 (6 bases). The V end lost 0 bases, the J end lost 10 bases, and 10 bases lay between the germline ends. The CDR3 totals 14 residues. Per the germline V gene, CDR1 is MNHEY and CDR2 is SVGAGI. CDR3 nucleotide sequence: TGTGCCAGCAGTTACTCAGCAGGGGACTCACCCCTCCACTTT. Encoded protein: CASSYSAGDSPLHF.

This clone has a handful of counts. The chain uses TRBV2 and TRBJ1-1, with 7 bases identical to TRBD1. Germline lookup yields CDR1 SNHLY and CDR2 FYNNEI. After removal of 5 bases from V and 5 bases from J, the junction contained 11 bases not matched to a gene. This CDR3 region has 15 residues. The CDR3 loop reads CASSRGQVGGTEAFF. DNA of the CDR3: TGTGCCAGCAGTCGTGGACAGGTTGGAGGAACTGAAGCTTTCTTT.

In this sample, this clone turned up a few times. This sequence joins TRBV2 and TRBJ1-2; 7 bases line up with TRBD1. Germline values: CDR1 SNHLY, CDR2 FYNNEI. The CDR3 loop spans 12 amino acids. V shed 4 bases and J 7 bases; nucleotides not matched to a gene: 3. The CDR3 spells CASSVQGFGYTF. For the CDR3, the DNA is TGTGCCAGCAGTGTACAGGGGTTTGGCTACACCTTC. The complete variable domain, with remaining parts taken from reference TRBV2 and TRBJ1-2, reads EPEVTQTPSHQVTQMGQEVILRCVPISNHLYFYWYRQILGQKVEFLVSFYNNEISEKSEIFDDQFSVERPDGSNFTLKIRSTKLEDSAMYFCASSVQGFGYTFGSGTRLTVV.

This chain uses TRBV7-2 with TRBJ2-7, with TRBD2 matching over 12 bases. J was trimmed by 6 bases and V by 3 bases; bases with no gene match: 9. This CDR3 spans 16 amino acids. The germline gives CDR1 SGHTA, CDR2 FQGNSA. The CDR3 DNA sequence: TGTGCCAGCAGCTTCCTAGCGGGGGGGCTGATAGGCGAGCAGTACTTC. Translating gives CASSFLAGGLIGEQYF.

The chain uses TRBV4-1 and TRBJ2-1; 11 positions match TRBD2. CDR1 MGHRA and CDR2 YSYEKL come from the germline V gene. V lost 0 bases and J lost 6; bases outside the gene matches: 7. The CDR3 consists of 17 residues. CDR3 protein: CASSQDPASGGFNEQFF. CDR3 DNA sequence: TGCGCCAGCAGCCAAGATCCGGCTAGCGGGGGGTTCAATGAGCAGTTCTTC.

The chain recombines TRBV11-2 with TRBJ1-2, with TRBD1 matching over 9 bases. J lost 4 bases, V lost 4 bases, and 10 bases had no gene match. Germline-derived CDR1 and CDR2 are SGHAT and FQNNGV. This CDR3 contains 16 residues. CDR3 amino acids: CASSSSGTGLTYGYTF. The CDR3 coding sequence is TGTGCCAGCAGCTCCTCCGGGACAGGGCTCACCTATGGCTACACCTTC.

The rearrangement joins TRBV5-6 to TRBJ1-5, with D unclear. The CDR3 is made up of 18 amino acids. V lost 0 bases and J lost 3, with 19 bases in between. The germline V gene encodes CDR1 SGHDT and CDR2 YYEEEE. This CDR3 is CASSLGPMSVQSNQPQHF. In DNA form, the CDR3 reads TGTGCCAGCAGCTTGGGCCCCATGTCGGTCCAATCCAATCAGCCCCAGCATTTT.

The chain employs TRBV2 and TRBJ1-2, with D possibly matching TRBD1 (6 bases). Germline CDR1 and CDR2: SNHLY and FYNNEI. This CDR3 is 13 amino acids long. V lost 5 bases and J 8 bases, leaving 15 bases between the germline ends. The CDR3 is CASSSSGVVGYTF. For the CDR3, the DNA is TGTGCCAGCAGTTCTTCAGGGGTTGTGGGCTACACCTTC.

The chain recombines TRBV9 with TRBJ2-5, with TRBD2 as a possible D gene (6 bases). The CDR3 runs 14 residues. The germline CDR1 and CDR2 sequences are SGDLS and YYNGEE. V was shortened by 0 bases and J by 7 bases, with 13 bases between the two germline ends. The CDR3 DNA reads TGTGCCAGCAGCGTAGGGAGGGAAAAGGGGACCCAGTACTTC. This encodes CASSVGREKGTQYF.

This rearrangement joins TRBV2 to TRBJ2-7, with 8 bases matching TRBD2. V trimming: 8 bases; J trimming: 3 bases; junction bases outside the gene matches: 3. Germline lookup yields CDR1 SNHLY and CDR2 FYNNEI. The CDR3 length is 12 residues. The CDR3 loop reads CASRLANYEQYF. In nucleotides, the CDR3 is TGTGCCAGCCGACTAGCGAACTACGAGCAGTACTTC.

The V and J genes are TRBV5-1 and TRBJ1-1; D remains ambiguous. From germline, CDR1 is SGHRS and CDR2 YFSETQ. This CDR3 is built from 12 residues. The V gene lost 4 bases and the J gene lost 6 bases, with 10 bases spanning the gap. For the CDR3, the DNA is TGCGCCAGCAGCCGCGGTGGCGCTGAAGCTTTCTTT. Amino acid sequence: CASSRGGAEAFF.

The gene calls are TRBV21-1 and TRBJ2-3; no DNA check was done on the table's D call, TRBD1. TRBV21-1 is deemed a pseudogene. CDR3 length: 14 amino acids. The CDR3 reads CASSKGARTDTQYF. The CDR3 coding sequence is TGTGCCAGCAGCAAAGGGGCCCGCACAGATACGCAGTATTTT.

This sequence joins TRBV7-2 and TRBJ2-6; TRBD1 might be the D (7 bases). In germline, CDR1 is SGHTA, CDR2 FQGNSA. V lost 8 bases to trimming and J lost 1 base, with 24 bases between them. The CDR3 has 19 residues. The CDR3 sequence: CASVALEGAYWSGANVLTF. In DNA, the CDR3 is TGTGCCAGCGTTGCTCTGGAGGGGGCATACTGGTCTGGGGCCAACGTCCTGACTTTC.

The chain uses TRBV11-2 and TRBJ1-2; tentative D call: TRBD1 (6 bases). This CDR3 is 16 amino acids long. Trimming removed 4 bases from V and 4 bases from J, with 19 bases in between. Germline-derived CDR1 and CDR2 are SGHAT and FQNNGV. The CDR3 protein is CASSYPGTQRLYGYTF. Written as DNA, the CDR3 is TGTGCCAGCAGCTACCCAGGGACACAAAGACTCTATGGCTACACCTTC.

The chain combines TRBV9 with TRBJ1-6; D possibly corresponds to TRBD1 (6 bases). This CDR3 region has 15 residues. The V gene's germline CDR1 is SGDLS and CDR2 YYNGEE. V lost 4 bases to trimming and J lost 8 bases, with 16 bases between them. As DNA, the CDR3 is TGTGCCAGCAGCCCTGTAGGGGGGGCTGATTCACCCCTCCACTTT. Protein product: CASSPVGGADSPLHF.

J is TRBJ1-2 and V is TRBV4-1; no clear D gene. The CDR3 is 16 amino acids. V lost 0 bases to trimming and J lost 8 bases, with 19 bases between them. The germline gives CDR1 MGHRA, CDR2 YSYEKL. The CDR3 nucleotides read TGCGCCAGCAGCCAAGAGCATGGAGCGTCTAACTGGGGCTACACCTTC. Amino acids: CASSQEHGASNWGYTF.

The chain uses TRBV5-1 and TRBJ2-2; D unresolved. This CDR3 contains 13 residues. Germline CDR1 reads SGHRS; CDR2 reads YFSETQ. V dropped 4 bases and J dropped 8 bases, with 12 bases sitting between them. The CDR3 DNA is TGCGCCAGCAGCGGCAGCGCCGCTGGGGAGCTGTTTTTT. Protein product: CASSGSAAGELFF.

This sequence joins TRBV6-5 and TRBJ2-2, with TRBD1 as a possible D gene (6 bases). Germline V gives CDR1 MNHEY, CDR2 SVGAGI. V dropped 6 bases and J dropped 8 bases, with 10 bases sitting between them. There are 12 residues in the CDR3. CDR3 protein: CASRFDRGELFF. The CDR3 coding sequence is TGTGCCAGCAGATTCGACAGGGGGGAGCTGTTTTTT.

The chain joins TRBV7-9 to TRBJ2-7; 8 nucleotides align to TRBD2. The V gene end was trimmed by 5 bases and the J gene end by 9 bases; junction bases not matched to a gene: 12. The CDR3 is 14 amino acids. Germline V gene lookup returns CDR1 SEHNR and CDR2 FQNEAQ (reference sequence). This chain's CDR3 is CASSPEGRTSWQYF. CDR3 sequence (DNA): TGTGCCAGCAGCCCCGAGGGGAGGACTAGCTGGCAGTACTTC.

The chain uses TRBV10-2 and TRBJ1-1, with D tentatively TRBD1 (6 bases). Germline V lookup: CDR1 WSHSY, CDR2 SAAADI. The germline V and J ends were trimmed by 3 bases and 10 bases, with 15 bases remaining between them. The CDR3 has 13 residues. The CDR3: CASSDGLQGVAFF. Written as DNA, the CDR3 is TGCGCCAGCAGTGATGGGTTACAGGGTGTAGCTTTCTTT.